The 20 T cell receptor beta chains in this list originate from one sample, sequenced in a study of shared clonotypes between healthy human individuals. Profiled with immunoSEQ multiplex PCR; TCRdb holds only in-frame clones, not every one. The sample has about 1.5 million clones; 95% to 99% are singletons. Sequenced: naive CD4+ T cells sorted from blood. Subset noted: CD45RA+ positively selected. These receptors all come from a man aged 30-40 years in good health.

The rearrangement joins TRBV10-3 to TRBJ2-5; 8 bases are shared with TRBD2. The CDR3 extends over 18 amino acids. Germline V gene sequence: CDR1 ENHRY, CDR2 SYGVKD. With 4 bases clipped from V and 1 base from J, the junction kept 14 bases outside the gene matches. CDR3 nucleotide sequence: TGTGCCATCAGTGGCGGAAAGGTGGTAGCGGGACGCCAAGAGACCCAGTACTTC. It specifies CAISGGKVVAGRQETQYF.

The chain couples TRBV28 to TRBJ2-3; the D gene is possibly TRBD1 (7 bases). Per the germline V gene, CDR1 is MDHEN and CDR2 is SYDVKM. The length of the CDR3 is 20 residues. Trimming stripped 3 bases from V and 2 bases from J, with 27 bases between. The CDR3 here is CASSFIAGHVAGQLTDTQYF. CDR3 DNA sequence: TGTGCCAGCAGTTTTATCGCAGGTCATGTTGCGGGACAGCTCACAGATACGCAGTATTTT.

The chain uses TRBV7-3 and TRBJ2-3; maybe TRBD2 (5 bases). Germline CDR1 is SGHTA and CDR2 is FQGTGA. The CDR3 length is 17 residues. Trimming pared 0 bases from V and 6 bases from J, leaving 19 bases between. CDR3 residues: CASSLTSGAAPEDTQYF. CDR3 coding DNA: TGTGCCAGCAGCTTAACGTCCGGAGCGGCTCCCGAGGATACGCAGTATTTT.

This clone was recorded only once. The chain combines TRBV18 with TRBJ1-4; D unresolved. The CDR3 length is 15 residues. Trimming took 3 bases from V and 2 from J, leaving 10 bases between them. CDR1 is KGHSH, CDR2 LQKENI, per germline. DNA for the CDR3: TGTGCCAGCTCACCTTGGAGCGGGACTAATGAAAAACTGTTTTTT. Translation gives CASSPWSGTNEKLFF.

This chain uses TRBV29-1 with TRBJ2-7, with D possibly being TRBD1 or TRBD2 (5 bases each). The germline V and J ends were trimmed by 7 bases and 4 bases, with 20 bases remaining between them. The CDR3 covers 14 residues. Germline-derived CDR1 and CDR2 are SQVTM and ANQGSEA. The CDR3 sequence: CSAIGTEIRYEQYF. The CDR3 bases are TGCAGCGCTATCGGGACCGAGATCCGTTACGAGCAGTACTTC.

The chain recombines TRBV9 with TRBJ2-3; 10 nucleotides align to TRBD2. This CDR3 region has 16 residues. Losses at the gene ends were 4 bases for V and 2 bases for J; bases not matched to a gene: 7. Looked up from germline, CDR1 is SGDLS and CDR2 is YYNGEE. The CDR3 reads CASSFAGTSVTDTQYF. CDR3 sequence (DNA): TGTGCCAGCAGCTTCGCCGGGACTAGCGTCACAGATACGCAGTATTTT. Full variable domain (outside the CDR3, taken from reference TRBV9 and TRBJ2-3): DSGVTQTPKHLITATGQRVTLRCSPRSGDLSVYWYQQSLDQGLQFLIQYYNGEERAKGNILERFSAQQFPDLHSELNLSSLELGDSALYFCASSFAGTSVTDTQYFGPGTRLTVL.

This clone was seen just once. The chain uses TRBV5-4 and TRBJ2-7; no clear D. The CDR3 spans 14 residues. Trimming took off 0 bases at V and 2 bases at J, with 9 bases between the two ends. CDR1 and CDR2 (germline): SGHNT, YYREEE (reference sequence). CDR3 amino acids: CASSLEAFTYEQYF. The CDR3 DNA is TGTGCCAGCAGCTTGGAAGCTTTTACCTACGAGCAGTACTTC.

Concerning this clone itself: Other DNA sequences in the same sample also yield this CDR3. This chain joins TRBV5-1 and TRBJ1-2; the match to TRBD1 covers 8 bases. The CDR3 loop spans 14 amino acids. J was trimmed by 1 base and V by 4 bases; bases with no gene match: 3. Germline loops: CDR1 SGHRS, CDR2 YFSETQ. CDR3 coding DNA: TGCGCCAGCAGCCGTGACAGGGGTAACTATGGCTACACCTTC. It encodes CASSRDRGNYGYTF.

The rearrangement links TRBV11-1 to TRBJ2-1; a possible D gene is TRBD2 (5 bases). V dropped 3 bases and J dropped 1 base, with 7 bases sitting between them. This CDR3 is built from 14 residues. CDR1 and CDR2 from the germline V gene are SGHAT and FQDESV (reference sequence). The CDR3 loop is CASSFRGSYNEQFF. The CDR3 DNA is TGTGCCAGCAGCTTCCGGGGATCCTACAATGAGCAGTTCTTC.

The chain is built from TRBV2 and TRBJ2-5, with 7 bases lining up with TRBD1. The V gene end was trimmed by 7 bases and the J gene end by 2 bases; junction bases not matched to a gene: 10. The CDR3 is 15 residues long. Looked up from germline, CDR1 is SNHLY and CDR2 is FYNNEI. This CDR3 reads CASTKNRDRQETQYF. In DNA form, the CDR3 reads TGTGCCAGCACCAAAAACCGGGACAGACAAGAGACCCAGTACTTC.

V usage is TRBV5-1 and J usage is TRBJ2-3; D is unclear. The CDR3 consists of 15 residues. Germline CDR1 is SGHRS and CDR2 is YFSETQ. Trimming left V 4 bases short and J 2 bases short, with 14 bases between. CDR3 loop: CASSQAKSNTDTQYF. The CDR3 DNA sequence: TGCGCCAGCAGCCAAGCTAAAAGTAACACAGATACGCAGTATTTT.

J is TRBJ1-3 and V is TRBV5-1; D gene ambiguous. Trimming removed 7 bases at V and 0 bases at J, with 14 bases between. The CDR3 has 15 amino acids. Germline assignment: CDR1 SGHRS and CDR2 YFSETQ. The CDR3 is CASGLNELSGNTIYF. DNA for the CDR3: TGCGCCAGCGGGTTGAATGAGCTCTCTGGAAACACCATATATTTT.

This chain uses TRBV5-1 with TRBJ1-1, with D possibly being TRBD1 (6 bases). Germline values: CDR1 SGHRS, CDR2 YFSETQ. This CDR3 comprises 17 residues. V was cut by 5 bases and J by 5 bases, with 25 bases left in between. Here the CDR3 reads CASSLDQGFQIWTEAFF. The CDR3, as DNA: TGCGCCAGCAGTCTGGATCAGGGGTTCCAGATTTGGACTGAAGCTTTCTTT.

The sample holds one count of this clone. J is TRBJ2-7 and V is TRBV28; D possibly matches TRBD1 or TRBD2 (5 bases each). The ends were cut back, 5 bases at V and 4 bases at J, with 12 bases in the middle. Germline CDR1 and CDR2: MDHEN and SYDVKM. This CDR3 contains 13 residues. The CDR3 region is CASSGPGRYEQYF. The CDR3 DNA reads as TGTGCCAGCAGTGGGCCAGGGAGATACGAGCAGTACTTC.

The V and J genes are TRBV14 and TRBJ1-2; D is possibly TRBD1 (6 bases). The CDR3 is 12 amino acids. Germline V gives CDR1 SGHDN, CDR2 FVKESK. V lost 5 bases, J lost 10 bases, and 14 bases lay in between. Here the CDR3 reads CASSTRQADYTF. CDR3 in DNA: TGTGCCAGCAGCACCAGACAGGCGGACTACACCTTC. Combining the CDR3 with reference TRBV14 and TRBJ1-2 gives the whole variable domain EAGVTQFPSHSVIEKGQTVTLRCDPISGHDNLYWYRRVMGKEIKFLLHFVKESKQDESGMPNNRFLAERTGGTYSTLKVQPAELEDSGVYFCASSTRQADYTFGSGTRLTVV.

The V call is TRBV28, the J call TRBJ2-2; perhaps D is TRBD1 or TRBD2 (5 bases each). The V end lost 2 bases, the J end lost 0 bases, and 10 bases lay between the germline ends. Germline lookup yields CDR1 MDHEN and CDR2 SYDVKM. This CDR3 is 16 amino acids long. The CDR3 reads CASSLLGDANTGELFF. The CDR3 coding sequence is TGTGCCAGCAGTTTACTCGGGGACGCGAACACCGGGGAGCTGTTTTTT.

The chain recombines TRBV7-9 with TRBJ2-3; the match to TRBD2 covers 7 bases. CDR1 SEHNR and CDR2 FQNEAQ come from the germline V gene (reference sequence). Trimming at V came to 3 bases and at J to 3 bases, leaving 3 bases not matched to a gene. CDR3 length: 14 amino acids. This CDR3 reads CASSFLAATDTQYF. The DNA for the CDR3 is TGTGCCAGCAGCTTTCTAGCGGCAACAGATACGCAGTATTTT.

A few counts support this clone. This chain links TRBV10-1 with TRBJ2-1; no firm D call. The germline CDR1 and CDR2 sequences are WNHNN and SYGVQD (reference sequence). CDR3 length: 12 amino acids. Trimming cost V 6 bases and J 6 bases, with 9 bases left between them. The CDR3 region is CASSPGPNEQFF. CDR3 DNA: TGCGCCAGCAGCCCCGGACCCAATGAGCAGTTCTTC.

This chain joins TRBV15 and TRBJ2-7; perhaps TRBD2 as D (6 bases). Germline assignment: CDR1 LNHNV and CDR2 YYDKDF (reference sequence). This CDR3 comprises 14 residues. The V gene lost 9 bases and the J gene lost 0 bases, with 15 bases spanning the gap. The CDR3 spells CATQRDWASYEQYF. The DNA of the CDR3 is TGTGCCACGCAGAGGGACTGGGCCTCCTACGAGCAGTACTTC.

The rearrangement joins TRBV5-1 to TRBJ2-5; no firm D call. CDR1 and CDR2 from the germline V gene are SGHRS and YFSETQ. Trimming pared 0 bases from V and 3 bases from J, leaving 12 bases between. This CDR3 spans 15 amino acids. The CDR3 nucleotides are TGCGCCAGCAGCTTGGTCCCCCTTAACGAAGAGACCCAGTACTTC. Amino acid sequence: CASSLVPLNEETQYF.